The 10 T cell receptor beta chains below all came from one sample that was sequenced in a study of blood T cell repertoires in COVID-19. The protocol was immunoSEQ multiplex PCR, while the TCRdb copy is restricted to in-frame clones and leaves out a portion. The sample has under 150,000 clones, 80% to 90% seen once. Source material: peripheral blood. The receptors were sampled from a woman aged 60-70 years with active COVID-19.

The rearrangement joins TRBV9 to TRBJ2-3; 7 bases are shared with TRBD1. The trim removed 0 bases at V and 3 bases at J, leaving 7 bases unmatched. Germline V lookup: CDR1 SGDLS, CDR2 YYNGEE. CDR3 length equals 16 residues. The CDR3 protein is CASSVGGGARTDTQYF. The CDR3 region has the DNA TGTGCCAGCAGCGTAGGAGGGGGCGCTCGGACAGATACGCAGTATTTT.

Concerning this clone: The same CDR3 arises from other DNA sequences in this sample as well. This chain joins TRBV19 and TRBJ1-6, with TRBD1 identical over 8 bases. Germline V gene sequence: CDR1 LNHDA, CDR2 SQIVND (reference sequence). The V segment lost 6 bases and the J segment 7 bases; nucleotides outside the gene matches: 2. CDR3 size: 13 residues. The DNA of the CDR3 is TGTGCCAGTAGGGACAGGGAAAATTCACCCCTCCACTTT. Its translation is CASRDRENSPLHF.

The V call is TRBV28, the J call TRBJ2-1; TRBD1 matches 9 bases. CDR1 MDHEN and CDR2 SYDVKM come from the germline V gene. With 5 bases clipped from V and 8 bases from J, the junction kept 10 bases outside the gene matches. This CDR3 contains 15 residues. The CDR3 reads CASSVPGQGSHEQFF. CDR3 DNA sequence: TGTGCCAGCAGTGTGCCGGGACAGGGTTCGCATGAGCAGTTCTTC.

V usage is TRBV4-3 and J usage is TRBJ1-2; weak D call: TRBD1 (6 bases). CDR1 is LGHNA and CDR2 is YSLEER in the germline V gene. V was pared by 0 bases and J by 7 bases, with 15 bases between. CDR3 size: 15 residues. The CDR3 is CASSQDLRGAIGYTF. The DNA of the CDR3 is TGCGCCAGCAGCCAAGATCTGCGGGGGGCGATTGGCTACACCTTC.

This clone was observed a handful of times. This chain uses TRBV28 with TRBJ1-3; the D is unclear. This CDR3 has 16 residues. V lost 5 bases and J lost 0, with 14 bases in between. Germline CDR1 and CDR2: MDHEN and SYDVKM. The CDR3 protein is CASSPHGGSSGNTIYF. The CDR3 DNA sequence: TGTGCCAGCAGTCCCCACGGAGGGAGCTCTGGAAACACCATATATTTT.

The chain combines TRBV5-1 with TRBJ2-7; 9 bases are a match to TRBD2. Trimming took 3 bases from V and 1 from J; bases not matched to a gene: 17. This CDR3 has 19 amino acids. Germline CDR1 is SGHRS and CDR2 is YFSETQ. CDR3 DNA: TGCGCCAGCAGCTCGGCGGGTCAAGGAGGGCGGGAGGGATCCTACGAGCAGTACTTC. Encoded protein: CASSSAGQGGREGSYEQYF.

The chain links TRBV11-1 to TRBJ2-3, with D possibly being TRBD2 (6 bases). This CDR3 has 14 amino acids. CDR1 is SGHAT and CDR2 is FQDESV in the germline V gene (reference sequence). The V end was cut by 1 base, the J end by 2 bases, with 7 bases between. CDR3 protein: CASSLGTTTDTQYF. DNA for the CDR3: TGTGCCAGCAGCTTAGGGACTACCACAGATACGCAGTATTTT.

The rearrangement links TRBV20-1 to TRBJ1-1; no reliable D call. The CDR3 loop spans 11 amino acids. Germline lookup yields CDR1 DFQATT and CDR2 SNEGSKA (reference sequence). With 6 bases removed from V and 5 bases from J, the gap between germline ends came to 10 bases. The CDR3 DNA reads TGCAGTGCAAGATTAGTAACTGAAGCTTTCTTT. Translating gives CSARLVTEAFF.

V and J are TRBV7-6 and TRBJ1-1; a weak D match, TRBD1 (5 bases). This CDR3 comprises 15 residues. The germline CDR1 and CDR2 sequences are SGHVS and FNYEAQ. The V end was cut by 5 bases, the J end by 6 bases, with 19 bases between. The CDR3 DNA follows: TGTGCCAGCAGCCTCCCTTGGCAGGGTGGGGCTGAAGCTTTCTTT. The encoded protein is CASSLPWQGGAEAFF.

This rearrangement joins TRBV10-2 to TRBJ2-1; 11 nucleotides match TRBD1. V lost 0 bases, J lost 6 bases, and 4 bases stayed unmatched. The germline gives CDR1 WSHSY, CDR2 SAAADI. The CDR3 extends over 16 amino acids. The CDR3 region has the DNA TGCGCCAGCAGTGAGTCCGGGACAGGGGGGTTCAATGAGCAGTTCTTC. It yields the protein CASSESGTGGFNEQFF.